The text below deals with one T cell receptor (beta chain). The second PCR ran roughly 7 to 11 cycles with a sample-barcoded 5' primer and J-beta primers. TCRdb itself ran the 5' RACE reads through MiXCR, one entry per CDR3 protein. The data show about 930,000 distinct CDR3 sequences, with 29% seen just once and about 9.4% held by the top ten. Germline CDR1 and CDR2: SEHNR and FQNEAQ (reference sequence). The germline V and J ends were trimmed by 5 bases and 1 base, with 11 bases remaining between them. This CDR3 has 14 amino acids. This sample stems from a study of blood T cells in healthy people across ages. In addition, the sample was reused for a study of T cells of mothers and their children.

The sequenced sample was blood. The chain joins TRBV7-9 to TRBJ1-2, with D tentatively TRBD1 (5 bases). This TCR was sampled from a woman aged 40 to 50 in good health. The CDR3 DNA follows: TGTGCCAGCAGCGACCGGGACGGTAACTATGGCTACACCTTC. It codes for CASSDRDGNYGYTF.